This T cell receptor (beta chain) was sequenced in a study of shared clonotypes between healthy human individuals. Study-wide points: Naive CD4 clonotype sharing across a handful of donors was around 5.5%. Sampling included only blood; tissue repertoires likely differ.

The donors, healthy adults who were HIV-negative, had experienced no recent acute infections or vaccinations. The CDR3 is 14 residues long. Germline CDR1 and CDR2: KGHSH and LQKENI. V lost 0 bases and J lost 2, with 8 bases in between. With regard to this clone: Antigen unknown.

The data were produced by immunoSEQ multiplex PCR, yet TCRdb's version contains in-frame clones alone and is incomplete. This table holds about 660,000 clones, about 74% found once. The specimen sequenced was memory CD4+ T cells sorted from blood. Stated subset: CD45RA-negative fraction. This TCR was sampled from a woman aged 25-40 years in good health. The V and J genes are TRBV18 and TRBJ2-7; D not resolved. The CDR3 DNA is TGTGCCAGCTCACCACCAGGTAGGGCCTACGAGCAGTACTTC. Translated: CASSPPGRAYEQYF.